This TCR beta chain was identified during a study of beta chain features in type 1 diabetes. Study results and caveats: TCRB CDR3 length was moderately but significantly reduced in all four CD4+ subsets of Type 1 diabetes patients.

Expressed TCRB transcripts were sequenced because the isolated RNA had all been reverse transcribed beforehand. Clones were sequenced by immunoSEQ multiplex PCR, and TCRdb holds only the in-frame ones, with some missing. Seen here are around 300,000 clones, about 15% observed once, and the top ten hold around 0.015%. A note on this clone: What it binds is unknown. Other DNA sequences from this sample encode an identical CDR3 as well.

This TCR was recovered from a man between 18 and 35 years old with type 1 diabetes. The sequencing input was naive CD4+ T cells from blood.

This CDR3 is CASSRDRGNEKLFF. The DNA of the CDR3 is TGTGCCAGCAGTCGGGACAGGGGGAATGAAAAACTGTTTTTT. The chain has TRBV7-2 and TRBJ1-4; 11 bases agree with TRBD1. The germline V gene has CDR1 SGHTA and CDR2 FQGNSA. After removal of 6 bases from V and 5 bases from J, the junction contained 2 bases not matched to a gene. The CDR3 runs 14 residues.